Below, 17 T cell receptor beta chains from the same sample are listed, as sequenced in a study of shared clonotypes between healthy human individuals. Using immunoSEQ multiplex PCR, the repertoire was profiled, and TCRdb retains in-frame clones only, with some absent. The data show about 490,000 clones, about 82% seen once. The specimen was PBMCs. The receptors come from a woman in her forties in good health. Some clones in this sample may be carry-over from other donors' samples.

The V gene is TRBV9, the J gene TRBJ2-5, with D tentatively TRBD2 (6 bases). CDR1 SGDLS and CDR2 YYNGEE come from the germline V gene. This CDR3 is built from 14 residues. Between the trimmed V and J ends, which lost 2 bases and 5 bases, there was a span of 13 bases. CDR3 nucleotide sequence: TGTGCCAGCAGCGTCGACCTGGAGGGGGAGACCCAGTACTTC. Encoded protein: CASSVDLEGETQYF.

About this clone itself: This sequence may be a read error, since a much larger clone differs from it by one base. The CDR3 spells CASSQDWKGSNQPQHF. The DNA of the CDR3 is TGTGCCAGCAGCCAAGATTGGAAGGGTAGCAATCAGCCCCAGCATTTT. The chain uses TRBV4-2 and TRBJ1-5, with unresolved D. Trimming removed 0 bases from V and 0 bases from J, with 9 bases in between. The CDR3 extends over 16 amino acids. Germline V lookup: CDR1 LGHNA, CDR2 YNFKEQ.

This chain uses TRBV6-4 with TRBJ2-3; D may correspond to TRBD1 or TRBD2 (5 bases each). Trimming took off 6 bases at V and 1 base at J, with 14 bases between the two ends. This CDR3 comprises 15 residues. CDR1 and CDR2 from the germline V gene are MRHNA and SNTAGT. CDR3 nucleotide sequence: TGTGCCAGCAGAGGGGACCTCCGGGGCACAGATACGCAGTATTTT. Its translation: CASRGDLRGTDTQYF.

This rearrangement joins TRBV7-9 to TRBJ1-4; 7 nucleotides agree with TRBD1. V gave up 7 bases and J gave up 8 bases; unmatched junction bases: 13. Germline V gives CDR1 SEHNR, CDR2 FQNEAQ (reference sequence). CDR3 length: 15 amino acids. The CDR3 region has the DNA TGTGCCAGCACCACAGGGGTACAGGGAAGGGAAAAACTGTTTTTT. Translating gives CASTTGVQGREKLFF.

The chain employs TRBV7-8 and TRBJ2-7, with D tentatively TRBD1 (5 bases). Trimming left V 2 bases short and J 2 bases short, with 13 bases between. Germline-derived CDR1 and CDR2 are SGHVS and FQNEAQ. The CDR3 contains 15 residues. The CDR3 DNA sequence: TGTGCCAGCAGCTTACAGGGCGGACCTCCCTACGAGCAGTACTTC. Encoded protein: CASSLQGGPPYEQYF.

The genes are TRBV28 and TRBJ2-3; 11 bases are shared with TRBD2. The CDR3 totals 18 residues. V trimming: 5 bases; J trimming: 6 bases; junction bases outside the gene matches: 16. Germline V lookup: CDR1 MDHEN, CDR2 SYDVKM. This chain's CDR3 is CASSPLQGALAGDDTQYF. The CDR3, as DNA: TGTGCCAGCAGTCCACTACAGGGGGCACTAGCGGGAGACGATACGCAGTATTTT.

This chain joins TRBV4-1 and TRBJ2-3; 9 nucleotides line up with TRBD2. Germline V CDR1 and CDR2: MGHRA, YSYEKL. The CDR3 runs 18 residues. Trimming removed 1 base from V and 3 bases from J; junction bases left unmatched: 11. The CDR3 DNA follows: TGCGCCAGCAGCCAAGCGCCTAGCGGGAAATCACCGACAGATACGCAGTATTTT. Encoded protein: CASSQAPSGKSPTDTQYF.

This clone was picked up a small number of times. The rearrangement uses TRBV7-8 and TRBJ1-1; possible D gene TRBD1, 5 bases. Germline V lookup: CDR1 SGHVS, CDR2 FQNEAQ. The CDR3 has 14 amino acids. V dropped 2 bases and J dropped 5 bases, with 12 bases sitting between them. CDR3 DNA sequence: TGTGCCAGCAGCTTAAGATGGGGGAGGACTGAAGCTTTCTTT. Amino acids: CASSLRWGRTEAFF.

V and J are TRBV28 and TRBJ1-6; TRBD1 is a possible D gene (6 bases). Germline values: CDR1 MDHEN, CDR2 SYDVKM. This CDR3 has 15 residues. The V end lost 8 bases, the J end lost 5 bases, and 16 bases lay between the germline ends. This chain's CDR3 is CASHPSDRNNSPLHF. Written as DNA, the CDR3 is TGTGCCAGCCACCCGTCGGACAGAAATAATTCACCCCTCCACTTT.

The chain joins TRBV28 to TRBJ2-1, with no clear D. Trimming left V 2 bases short and J 8 bases short, with 10 bases between. CDR3 length: 13 residues. The germline gives CDR1 MDHEN, CDR2 SYDVKM. In nucleotides, the CDR3 is TGTGCCAGCAGTTTACTGGGCCGGCATGAGCAGTTCTTC. Translating it yields CASSLLGRHEQFF.

The gene calls are TRBV21-1 and TRBJ2-7; TRBD1 is taken as the D call from the table, unchecked against the DNA. TRBV21-1 is tagged as a pseudogene. The CDR3 totals 15 residues. CDR3 region: CASSKGGFRAYEQYF. The DNA of the CDR3 is TGTGCCAGCAGCAAAGGTGGTTTCAGGGCCTACGAGCAGTACTTC.

The J gene is TRBJ1-5, the V gene TRBV18; D is possibly TRBD1 (5 bases). The V and J ends lost 2 bases and 7 bases respectively, with 9 bases between them. Per germline, CDR1 KGHSH and CDR2 LQKENI. The CDR3 contains 13 residues. The CDR3 DNA is TGTGCCAGCTCACCAGGGGCAGCCCAGCCCCAGCATTTT. Protein product: CASSPGAAQPQHF.

This clone was found many times. DNA for the CDR3: TGTGCCAGCAGTGACTCGACAGGGGACGCAGATACGCAGTATTTT. It yields the protein CASSDSTGDADTQYF. The chain carries TRBV6-4 and TRBJ2-3; TRBD1 aligns across 8 bases. Germline V gene sequence: CDR1 MRHNA, CDR2 SNTAGT. With V trimmed by 0 bases and J by 4 bases, 3 bases remained unmatched. This CDR3 spans 15 amino acids.

The chain couples TRBV2 to TRBJ1-1, with a tentative D call TRBD1 (5 bases). Germline CDR1 reads SNHLY; CDR2 reads FYNNEI. The CDR3 totals 12 residues. Trimming shortened V by 6 bases and J by 7 bases, and 12 bases separated the two germline ends. As DNA, the CDR3 is TGTGCCAGCAGCGAACAGGTCTTTGAAGCTTTCTTT. Translating it yields CASSEQVFEAFF.

V and J are TRBV7-9 and TRBJ2-5, with 10 bases fitting TRBD2. The DNA matches TRBJ2-7 better at its end, which makes the J call doubtful. This CDR3 contains 18 residues. Germline assignment: CDR1 SEHNR and CDR2 FQNEAQ (reference sequence). The CDR3 region has the DNA TGTGCCAGCAGCTTAAATCTTGGTTGGGCTAGCGGGAGTTCCGAGCAGTACTTC. Encoded protein: CASSLNLGWASGSSEQYF.

The rearrangement uses TRBV19 and TRBJ1-2; D gene ambiguous. The V end lost 8 bases, the J end lost 4 bases, and 14 bases lay between the germline ends. Per the germline V gene, CDR1 is LNHDA and CDR2 is SQIVND (reference sequence). The CDR3 has 13 amino acids. CDR3 loop: CASRTPRAYGYTF. The DNA for the CDR3 is TGTGCCAGTCGCACCCCCCGGGCCTATGGCTACACCTTC.

The gene calls are TRBV14 and TRBJ2-1; D is undetermined. The CDR3 sequence is 15 residues long. The V end was cut by 5 bases, the J end by 1 base, with 12 bases between. CDR1 and CDR2 from the germline V gene are SGHDN and FVKESK. CDR3 in DNA: TGTGCCAGCAGCGTAGATGGCCAATCCTACAATGAGCAGTTCTTC. This gives the protein CASSVDGQSYNEQFF.